This T cell receptor (beta chain) was recorded in a study of control samples from healthy donors and cancer patients. TCRdb's table, derived via immunoSEQ multiplex PCR, lists solely in-frame clones and lacks some. The sample yields roughly 130,000 clones, under 95% seen once. Deletions cut 0 bases from V and 4 bases from J, with 5 bases between. In germline, CDR1 is SGDLS, CDR2 YYNGEE. The CDR3 extends over 13 amino acids. The gene calls are TRBV9 and TRBJ1-3; D remains ambiguous. The sequence came from a man in his fifties with head and neck cancer. The sequenced sample consisted of PBMCs. The CDR3 bases are TGTGCCAGCAGCGTAGGCCTAGGAAACACCATATATTTT. It codes for CASSVGLGNTIYF. Combining the CDR3 with reference TRBV9 and TRBJ1-3 gives the whole variable domain DSGVTQTPKHLITATGQRVTLRCSPRSGDLSVYWYQQSLDQGLQFLIQYYNGEERAKGNILERFSAQQFPDLHSELNLSSLELGDSALYFCASSVGLGNTIYFGEGSWLTVV.